One sample yielded the 6 T cell receptor beta chains listed below, sequenced in a study of blood T cell repertoires in COVID-19 (TCRdb year 2020). Preparation of the library involved the immunoSEQ multiplex PCR assay. The source is immuneACCESS, and TCRdb retained only in-frame sequences with V and J called. Part of the clones is not carried over; for the studies checked, unresolved V genes explain less than half of this, and the remainder is unexplained. A total of around 100,000 clones appear in this sample, around four fifths of them only once. The leading ten clones occupy around 10% of the sample. Material for sequencing was peripheral blood. The receptors derive from a woman aged 70 to 79 with acute or convalescent COVID-19.

The chain carries TRBV6-5 and TRBJ2-1; 10 nucleotides align to TRBD1. Germline CDR1 reads MNHEY; CDR2 reads SVGAGI. CDR3 size: 15 residues. The V gene end was trimmed by 1 base and the J gene end by 6 bases; junction bases not matched to a gene: 3. CDR3 protein: CASSYFGTGVNEQFF. DNA for the CDR3: TGTGCCAGCAGTTACTTTGGGACAGGGGTCAATGAGCAGTTCTTC.

The chain joins TRBV7-8 to TRBJ2-1, with 13 bases fitting TRBD2. Germline V gene data show CDR1 as SGHVS and CDR2 as FQNEAQ. The CDR3 totals 17 residues. V was pared by 1 base and J by 4 bases, with 4 bases of the junction left unmatched. In DNA form, the CDR3 reads TGTGCCAGCAGCTTAGTACTAGCGGGGGGGAGATACAATGAGCAGTTCTTC. It specifies CASSLVLAGGRYNEQFF.

This clone was observed once. V usage is TRBV7-9 and J usage is TRBJ1-3; the D is unclear. Germline values: CDR1 SEHNR, CDR2 FQNEAQ (reference sequence). V was shortened by 5 bases and J by 4 bases, with 12 bases between the two germline ends. This CDR3 has 14 residues. The CDR3 is CASSLFAGGNTIYF. In DNA, the CDR3 is TGTGCCAGCAGCCTCTTCGCCGGGGGAAACACCATATATTTT.

V is TRBV3-1 (or the pseudogene TRBV3-2) and J is TRBJ1-1; no firm D call. V was shortened by 4 bases and J by 0 bases, with 9 bases between the two germline ends. This CDR3 contains 14 residues. Germline lookup yields CDR1 LGHDT and CDR2 YNNKEL (reference sequence). The CDR3 protein is CASSPSEMNTEAFF. The CDR3 nucleotides read TGTGCCAGCAGCCCGAGTGAAATGAACACTGAAGCTTTCTTT.

V gene TRBV5-1 combines with J gene TRBJ1-4, with D maybe TRBD1 (6 bases). Looked up from germline, CDR1 is SGHRS and CDR2 is YFSETQ. Trimming removed 6 bases from V and 2 bases from J, with 17 bases in between. This CDR3 is built from 16 residues. CDR3 in DNA: TGCGCCAGCACCCCCAGCGGGGGCAGGACTAATGAAAAACTGTTTTTT. Translating it yields CASTPSGGRTNEKLFF.

The V gene is TRBV12-5, the J gene TRBJ1-6; 8 bases are a match to TRBD1. The CDR3 has 14 residues. J gave up 7 bases and V 1 base, and 0 bases lay outside the gene matches. Per germline, CDR1 LGHNT and CDR2 FRNRAP. CDR3 DNA sequence: TGTGCTAGTGGTTTGGGACAGGGGAATTCACCCCTCCACTTT. It encodes CASGLGQGNSPLHF.